The sequence of this T cell receptor beta chain was determined in a study of a mutant IDH1 vaccine in newly diagnosed glioma. Produced via immunoSEQ multiplex PCR; TCRdb's table is partial and in-frame only. The sample contains 84,000 or so clones, 75% to 90% of which appear only once. On this clone itself: Its antigen is not known.

General study findings and limits: Pseudoprogression showed no apparent link to changes in top peripheral T cell clonotypes.

Specified time point: week 47, end of study. Every vaccine dose comprised 300 ug of mutant IDH1 20-mer peptide plus topical imiquimod. The sequencing here drew on PBMCs, taken from a glioma patient whose treatment included an IDH1 peptide vaccine. The source of this sequence is a man in his forties with glioma.

The CDR3 loop is CASSLFSGELFF. CDR3 bases: TGTGCCAGCAGTTTATTTTCCGGGGAGCTGTTTTTT. This chain links TRBV28 with TRBJ2-2; D unclear. This CDR3 comprises 12 residues. V lost 1 base to trimming and J lost 6 bases, with 3 bases between them. CDR1 is MDHEN and CDR2 is SYDVKM in the germline V gene.